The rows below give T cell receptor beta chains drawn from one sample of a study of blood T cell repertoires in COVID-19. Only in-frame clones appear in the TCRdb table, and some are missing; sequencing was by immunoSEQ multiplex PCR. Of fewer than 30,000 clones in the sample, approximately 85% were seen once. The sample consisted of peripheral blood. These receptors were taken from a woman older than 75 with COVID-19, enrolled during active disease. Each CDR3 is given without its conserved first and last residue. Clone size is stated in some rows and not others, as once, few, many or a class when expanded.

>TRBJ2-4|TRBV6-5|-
ASRGGKNIQY
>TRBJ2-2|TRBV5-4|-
ASSRQTGELF
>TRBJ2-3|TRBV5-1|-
ASSTYRVSTDTQY
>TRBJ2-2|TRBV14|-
ASSHNGVPGELF
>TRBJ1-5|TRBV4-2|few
ASSQGQGSNQPQH
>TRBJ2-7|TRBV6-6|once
ASSYSGGKYEQY
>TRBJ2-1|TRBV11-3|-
ASSQGQGAGEQF
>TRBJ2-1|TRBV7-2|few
ASSLPAKGPRGQF
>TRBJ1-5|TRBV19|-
ASSIVGQGSNQPQH
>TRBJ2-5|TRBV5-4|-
ASSFLWTSGGPPQETQY
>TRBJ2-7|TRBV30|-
AWSVDSYEQY
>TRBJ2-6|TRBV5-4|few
ASSSQGSGANVLT